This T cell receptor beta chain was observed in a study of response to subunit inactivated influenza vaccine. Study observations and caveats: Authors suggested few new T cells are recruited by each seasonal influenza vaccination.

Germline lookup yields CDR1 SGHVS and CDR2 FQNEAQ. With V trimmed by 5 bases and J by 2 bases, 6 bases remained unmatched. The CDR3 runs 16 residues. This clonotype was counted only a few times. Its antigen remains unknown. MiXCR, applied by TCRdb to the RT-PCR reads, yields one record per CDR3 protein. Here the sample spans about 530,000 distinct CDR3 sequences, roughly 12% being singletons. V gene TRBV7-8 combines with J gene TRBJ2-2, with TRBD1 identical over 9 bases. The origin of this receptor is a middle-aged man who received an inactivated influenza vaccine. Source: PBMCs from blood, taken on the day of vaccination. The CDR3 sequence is CASSPRTGVNTGELFF. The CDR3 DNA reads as TGTGCCAGCAGCCCCCGGACAGGGGTCAACACCGGGGAGCTGTTTTTT.